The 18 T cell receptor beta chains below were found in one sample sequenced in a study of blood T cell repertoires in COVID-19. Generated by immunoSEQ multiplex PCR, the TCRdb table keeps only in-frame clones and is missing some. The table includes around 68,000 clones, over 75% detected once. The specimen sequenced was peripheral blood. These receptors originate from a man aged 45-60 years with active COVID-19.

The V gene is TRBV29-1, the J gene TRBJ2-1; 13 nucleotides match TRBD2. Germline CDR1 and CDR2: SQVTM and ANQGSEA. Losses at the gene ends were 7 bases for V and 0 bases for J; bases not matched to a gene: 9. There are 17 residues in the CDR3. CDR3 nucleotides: TGCAGCGCCCCCGGGACTAGCGGGGTAAGCTCCTACAATGAGCAGTTCTTC. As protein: CSAPGTSGVSSYNEQFF.

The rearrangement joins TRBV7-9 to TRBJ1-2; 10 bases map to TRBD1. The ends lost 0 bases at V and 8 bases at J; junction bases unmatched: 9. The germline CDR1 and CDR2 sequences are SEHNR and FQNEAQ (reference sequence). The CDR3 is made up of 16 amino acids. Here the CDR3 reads CASSLARGTGAGGYTF. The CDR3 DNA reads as TGTGCCAGCAGCTTAGCGCGTGGGACAGGGGCAGGAGGCTACACCTTC. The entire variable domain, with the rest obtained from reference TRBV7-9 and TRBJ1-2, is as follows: DTGVSQNPRHKITKRGQNVTFRCDPISEHNRLYWYRQTLGQGPEFLTYFQNEAQLEKSRLLSDRFSAERPKGSFSTLEIQRTEQGDSAMYLCASSLARGTGAGGYTFGSGTRLTVV.

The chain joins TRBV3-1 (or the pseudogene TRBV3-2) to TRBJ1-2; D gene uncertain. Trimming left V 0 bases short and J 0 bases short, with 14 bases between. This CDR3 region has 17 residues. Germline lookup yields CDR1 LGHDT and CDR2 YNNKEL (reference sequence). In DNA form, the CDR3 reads TGTGCCAGCAGCCAAGATCGGTTAGGGAGCTCTAACTATGGCTACACCTTC. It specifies CASSQDRLGSSNYGYTF.

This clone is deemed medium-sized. The CDR3, as DNA: TGTGCCAGCACGACGGGAGGTCTCAATGAGCAGTTCTTC. This sequence encodes CASTTGGLNEQFF. The rearrangement joins TRBV12-3 or TRBV12-4 to TRBJ2-1, with 7 bases identical to TRBD2. V shed 7 bases and J 6 bases; nucleotides not matched to a gene: 6. This CDR3 comprises 13 residues.

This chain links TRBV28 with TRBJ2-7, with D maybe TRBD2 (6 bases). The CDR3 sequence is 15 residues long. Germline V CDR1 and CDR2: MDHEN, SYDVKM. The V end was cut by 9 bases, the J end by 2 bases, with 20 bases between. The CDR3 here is CARWGTGEVTYEQYF. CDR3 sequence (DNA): TGTGCCAGATGGGGCACGGGGGAGGTAACCTACGAGCAGTACTTC.

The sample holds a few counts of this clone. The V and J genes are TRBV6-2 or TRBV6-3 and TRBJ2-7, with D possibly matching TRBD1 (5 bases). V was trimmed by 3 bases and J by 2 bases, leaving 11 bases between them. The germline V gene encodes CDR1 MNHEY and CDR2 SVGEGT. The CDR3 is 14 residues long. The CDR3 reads CASSYGAVTYEQYF. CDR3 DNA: TGTGCCAGCAGTTATGGGGCAGTTACCTACGAGCAGTACTTC.

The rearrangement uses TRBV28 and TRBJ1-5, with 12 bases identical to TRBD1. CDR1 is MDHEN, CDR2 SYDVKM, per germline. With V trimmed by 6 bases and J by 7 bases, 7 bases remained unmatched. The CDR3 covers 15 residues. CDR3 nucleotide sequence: TGTGCCAGCAGCAGGGACAGGGGGCGGTGGCAGCCCCAGCATTTT. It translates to CASSRDRGRWQPQHF.

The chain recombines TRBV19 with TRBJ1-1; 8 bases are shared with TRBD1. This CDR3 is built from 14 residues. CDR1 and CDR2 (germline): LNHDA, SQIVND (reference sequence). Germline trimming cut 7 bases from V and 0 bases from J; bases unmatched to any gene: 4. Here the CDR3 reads CASTRQGMNTEAFF. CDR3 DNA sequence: TGTGCCAGTACCCGACAGGGGATGAACACTGAAGCTTTCTTT.

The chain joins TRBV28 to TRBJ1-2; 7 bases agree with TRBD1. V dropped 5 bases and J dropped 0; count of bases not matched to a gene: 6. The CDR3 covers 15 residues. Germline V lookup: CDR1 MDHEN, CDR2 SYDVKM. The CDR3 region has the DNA TGTGCCAGCAGTCCGACAGGGAGTTCTAACTATGGCTACACCTTC. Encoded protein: CASSPTGSSNYGYTF.

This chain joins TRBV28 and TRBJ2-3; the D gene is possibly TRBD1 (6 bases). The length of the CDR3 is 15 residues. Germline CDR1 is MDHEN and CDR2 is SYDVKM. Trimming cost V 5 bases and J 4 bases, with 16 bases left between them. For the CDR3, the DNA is TGTGCCAGCAGTCCCACAGGGTTTATCGCAGATACGCAGTATTTT. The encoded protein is CASSPTGFIADTQYF. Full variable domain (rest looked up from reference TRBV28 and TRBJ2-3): DVKVTQSSRYLVKRTGEKVFLECVQDMDHENMFWYRQDPGLGLRLIYFSYDVKMKEKGDIPEGYSVSREKKERFSLILESASTNQTSMYLCASSPTGFIADTQYFGPGTRLTVL.

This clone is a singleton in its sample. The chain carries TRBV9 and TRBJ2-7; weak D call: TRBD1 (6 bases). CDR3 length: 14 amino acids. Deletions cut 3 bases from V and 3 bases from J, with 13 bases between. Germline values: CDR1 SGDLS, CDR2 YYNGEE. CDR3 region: CASSAGDNLYEQYF. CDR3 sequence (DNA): TGTGCCAGCAGCGCCGGGGACAATCTCTACGAGCAGTACTTC.

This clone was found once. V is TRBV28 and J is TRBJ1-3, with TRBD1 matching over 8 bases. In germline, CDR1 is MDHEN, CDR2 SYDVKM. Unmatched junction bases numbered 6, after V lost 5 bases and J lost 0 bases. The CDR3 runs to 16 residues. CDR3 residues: CASSTQTGASGNTIYF. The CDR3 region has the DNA TGTGCCAGCAGTACCCAGACAGGGGCCTCTGGAAACACCATATATTTT.

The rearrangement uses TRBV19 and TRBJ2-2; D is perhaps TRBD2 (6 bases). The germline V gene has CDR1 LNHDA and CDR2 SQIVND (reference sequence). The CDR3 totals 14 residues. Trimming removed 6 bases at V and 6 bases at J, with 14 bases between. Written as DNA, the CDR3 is TGTGCCAGTAGGGTAGCGGTCGGCCCCGGGGAGCTGTTTTTT. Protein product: CASRVAVGPGELFF.

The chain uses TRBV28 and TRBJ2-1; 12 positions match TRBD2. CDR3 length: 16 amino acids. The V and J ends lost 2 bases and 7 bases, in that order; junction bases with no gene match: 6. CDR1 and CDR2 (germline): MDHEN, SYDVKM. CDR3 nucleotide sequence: TGTGCCAGCAGTTTAGGGCTAGCGGGGGGGCTAAATGAGCAGTTCTTC. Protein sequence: CASSLGLAGGLNEQFF.

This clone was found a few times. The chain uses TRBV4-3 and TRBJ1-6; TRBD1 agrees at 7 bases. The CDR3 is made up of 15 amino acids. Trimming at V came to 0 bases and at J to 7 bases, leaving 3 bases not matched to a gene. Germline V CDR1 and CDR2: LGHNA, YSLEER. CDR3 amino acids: CASSQDDRDNSPLHF. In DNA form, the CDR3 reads TGCGCCAGCAGCCAAGACGACAGGGACAATTCACCCCTCCACTTT.

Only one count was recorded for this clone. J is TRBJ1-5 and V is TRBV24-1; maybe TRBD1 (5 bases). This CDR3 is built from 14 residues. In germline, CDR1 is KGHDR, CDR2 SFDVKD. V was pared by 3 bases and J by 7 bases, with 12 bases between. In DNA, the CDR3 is TGTGCCACCAGTGATCAGGACATCAGGCAGCCCCAGCATTTT. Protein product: CATSDQDIRQPQHF.

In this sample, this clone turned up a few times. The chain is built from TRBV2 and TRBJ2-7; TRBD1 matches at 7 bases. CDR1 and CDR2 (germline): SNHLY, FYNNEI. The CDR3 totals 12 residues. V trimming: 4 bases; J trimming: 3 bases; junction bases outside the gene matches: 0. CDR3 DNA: TGTGCCAGCAGTGGGGACAGCTACGAGCAGTACTTC. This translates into CASSGDSYEQYF.

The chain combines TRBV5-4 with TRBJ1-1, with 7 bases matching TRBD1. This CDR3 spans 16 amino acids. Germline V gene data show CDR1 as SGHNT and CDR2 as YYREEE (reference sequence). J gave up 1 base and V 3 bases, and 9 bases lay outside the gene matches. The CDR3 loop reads CASSSRTGLQNTEAFF. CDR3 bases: TGTGCCAGCAGCTCCCGGACAGGCCTGCAGAACACTGAAGCTTTCTTT.